Listed below are T cell receptor beta chains from one sample, sequenced in a study of blood T cell repertoires in COVID-19. Here immunoSEQ multiplex PCR was the method, and the copy in TCRdb shows in-frame clones only, minus some. The sample carries under 150,000 clones, more than 70% recorded once. Sequencing was carried out using peripheral blood. The origin of the receptors is a woman between 70 and 85 years old who had recovered from COVID-19. Each CDR3 is given with its conserved first and last residue. A D gene is named only where the DNA matches it firmly. Clone size is given for some rows only: seen once, a few or many times, or a class if the clone is expanded.

few	TRBJ1-5	TRBV23-1	TRBD1	TGCGCCAGCAGTCTAAGGGGCGGGACAGTGCCCCGGGGGCCCCAGCATTTT	CASSLRGGTVPRGPQHF
NA	TRBJ2-1	TRBV4-2	TRBD2	TGTGCCAGCAGCCAGGGACTAGCCTTCCCCTACAATGAGCAGTTCTTC	CASSQGLAFPYNEQFF
NA	TRBJ1-5	TRBV4-1	NA	TGCGCCAGCAGCCACCACCCGATACAGGGAGGGGATCAGCCCCAGCATTTT	CASSHHPIQGGDQPQHF
NA	TRBJ2-7	TRBV4-2	NA	TGTGCCAGCAGCCAAGATGCGCGCGACGAGCAGTACTTC	CASSQDARDEQYF
NA	TRBJ2-5	TRBV9	TRBD1	TGTGCCAGCAGCGTAGCCCGACAGGGACGGGAGACCCAGTACTTC	CASSVARQGRETQYF
NA	TRBJ1-3	TRBV4-3	NA	TGCGCCAGCAGCCAAGAAGTGAGGTACGCCGGAAACACCATATATTTT	CASSQEVRYAGNTIYF
NA	TRBJ2-7	TRBV27	TRBD2	TGTGCCAGCTCACTAGCGGGAGTCGACGAGCAGTACTTC	CASSLAGVDEQYF
NA	TRBJ2-4	TRBV7-2	TRBD1	TGTGCCAGCAGCTTCCGGGACAGGGGGCGCGGAAACATTCAGTACTTC	CASSFRDRGRGNIQYF
NA	TRBJ2-1	TRBV3-1/TRBV3-2	NA	TGTGCCAGCAGCCCGACCGCTAGCTCCTACAATGAGCAGTTCTTC	CASSPTASSYNEQFF
once	TRBJ1-4	TRBV28	TRBD1	TGTGCCAGCAGTTTATTACGACAGGGGGCTGGAAAACTGTTTTTT	CASSLLRQGAGKLFF
once	TRBJ2-5	TRBV2	NA	TGTGCCAGCACCTTCTTCGAGCTAGAGACCCAGTACTTC	CASTFFELETQYF
NA	TRBJ2-2	TRBV7-8	NA	TGTGCCAGCAGCTTAGGGGGTTTGCAAGGGGACACCGGGGAGCTGTTTTTT	CASSLGGLQGDTGELFF
NA	TRBJ2-3	TRBV7-3	TRBD2	TGTGCCAGCAGCTTAGGGGTTAGCGGGCTCACAGATACGCAGTATTTT	CASSLGVSGLTDTQYF
once	TRBJ2-5	TRBV7-3	TRBD2	TGTGCCAGCAGCTTAAACAGCGGGGCCCAAGAGACCCAGTACTTC	CASSLNSGAQETQYF
NA	TRBJ2-1	TRBV6-5	NA	TGTGCCAGCAGTTACCAGGGGCGATCCTACAATGAGCAGTTCTTC	CASSYQGRSYNEQFF
NA	TRBJ2-4	TRBV27	TRBD1	TGTGCCAGCAGTTTAGACAGGGGAAAGGACATTCAGTACTTC	CASSLDRGKDIQYF
NA	TRBJ2-1	TRBV30	NA	TGTGCCTGGAGTGGAGTCAATGAGCAGTTCTTC	CAWSGVNEQFF
once	TRBJ2-5	TRBV9	TRBD1	TGTGCCAGCAGCGTAGGGGACAGGGGCCAAGAGACCCAGTACTTC	CASSVGDRGQETQYF
NA	TRBJ2-2	TRBV5-1	NA	TGCGCCAGCAGCCCGGGACAGAACACCGGGGAGCTGTTTTTT	CASSPGQNTGELFF
NA	TRBJ1-1	TRBV3-1/TRBV3-2	NA	TGTGCCAGCAGCCAATGGGCAGTACGGAACACTGAAGCTTTCTTT	CASSQWAVRNTEAFF
NA	TRBJ1-1	TRBV6-5	TRBD1	TGTGCCAGCAGTTATTCGGGACAGTCGAACACTGAAGCTTTCTTT	CASSYSGQSNTEAFF
NA	TRBJ2-1	TRBV15	NA	TGTGCCACCAGCAGAGTGATGGGAGGTGAGCAGTTCTTC	CATSRVMGGEQFF
NA	TRBJ2-1	TRBV6-5	TRBD2	TGTGCCAGCACGGAGGCGGGAGGCGGAGATGAGCAGTTCTTC	CASTEAGGGDEQFF
NA	TRBJ2-7	TRBV6-5	TRBD2	TGTGCCAGCTCGGATAGCGGGGGCCTCTCCTACGAGCAGTACTTC	CASSDSGGLSYEQYF
NA	TRBJ2-2	TRBV5-1	TRBD2	TGCGCCAGCAGCTTGTATCCATTGACTGCTAGCGGGAACACCGGGGAGCTGTTTTTT	CASSLYPLTASGNTGELFF
NA	TRBJ1-6	TRBV30	TRBD1	TGTGCCTGGACAGGGGGCGCCTATAATTCACCCCTCCACTTT	CAWTGGAYNSPLHF
NA	TRBJ2-5	TRBV7-2	NA	TGTGCCAGCATCCCGGAGGTAGACCAAGAGACCCAGTACTTC	CASIPEVDQETQYF
NA	TRBJ1-3	TRBV4-3	NA	TGCGCCAGCAGCCCTAGATACACCCCCCGGGGTGAGGGAAACACCATATATTTT	CASSPRYTPRGEGNTIYF
NA	TRBJ2-1	TRBV12-3/TRBV12-4	TRBD1	TGTGCCAGCGGAACAGGGGCCGGTGAGCAGTTCTTC	CASGTGAGEQFF
once	TRBJ2-5	TRBV7-3	NA	TGTGCCAGCAGCTTAGGAGGGTCCCAAGAGACCCAGTACTTC	CASSLGGSQETQYF
NA	TRBJ1-5	TRBV28	TRBD1	TGTGCCAGCAGTACAGGGGGCGGAAGCAATCAGCCCCAGCATTTT	CASSTGGGSNQPQHF
once	TRBJ1-5	TRBV12-3/TRBV12-4	NA	TGTGCCAGCAGTCTCGGGGGGCGTCAGCCCCAGCATTTT	CASSLGGRQPQHF
NA	TRBJ1-5	TRBV28	NA	TGTGCCAGCAGTCAACAATCAGGGATGGGAAATCAGCCCCAGCATTTT	CASSQQSGMGNQPQHF
once	TRBJ1-4	TRBV6-7	NA	TGTGCCAGCAGTTACTCGAAACAGGGTGGCACTAATGAAAAACTGTTTTTT	CASSYSKQGGTNEKLFF
NA	TRBJ1-6	TRBV19	NA	TGTGCCAGTAGTATAACAGGGTCTAATTCACCCCTCCACTTT	CASSITGSNSPLHF
few	TRBJ1-5	TRBV5-1	NA	TGCGCCAGCAGCTTGTTTGCGAATCAGCCCCAGCATTTT	CASSLFANQPQHF
NA	TRBJ2-1	TRBV7-2	TRBD1	TGTGCCAGCAGCTTTACAGGGGATTCCTACAATGAGCAGTTCTTC	CASSFTGDSYNEQFF
NA	TRBJ2-1	TRBV28	TRBD2	TGTGCCAGCCTCAGACTAGCGGGAGCGGGTGAGCAGTTCTTC	CASLRLAGAGEQFF
few	TRBJ2-1	TRBV7-2	NA	TGTGCCAGCAGCTTAGACTTTAGCTCCTACAATGAGCAGTTCTTC	CASSLDFSSYNEQFF
NA	TRBJ2-2	TRBV20-1	NA	TGCAGTGCTAGTGTCCCCCTGAACACCGGGGAGCTGTTTTTT	CSASVPLNTGELFF
NA	TRBJ2-7	TRBV6-6	NA	TGTGCCAGCATCGGAGGGGACTCCTACGAGCAGTACTTC	CASIGGDSYEQYF
NA	TRBJ2-3	TRBV9	NA	TGTGCCAGCAGCGTAAGCCCATACGATACGCAGTATTTT	CASSVSPYDTQYF
NA	TRBJ1-4	TRBV28	NA	TGTGCCAGCAGTGGGGCTACAAGGGGATGGAGTGAAAAACTGTTTTTT	CASSGATRGWSEKLFF